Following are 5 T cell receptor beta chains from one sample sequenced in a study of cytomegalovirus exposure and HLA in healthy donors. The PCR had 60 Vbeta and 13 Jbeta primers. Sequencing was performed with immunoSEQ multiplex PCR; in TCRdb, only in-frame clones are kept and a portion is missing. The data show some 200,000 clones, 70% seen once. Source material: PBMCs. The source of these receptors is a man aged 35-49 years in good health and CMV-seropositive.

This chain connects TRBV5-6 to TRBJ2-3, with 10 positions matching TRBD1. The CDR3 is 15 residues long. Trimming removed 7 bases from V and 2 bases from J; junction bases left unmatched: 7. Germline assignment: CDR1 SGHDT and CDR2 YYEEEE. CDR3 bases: TGTGCCAGCGATTGGGGACAGGGGATCACAGATACGCAGTATTTT. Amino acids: CASDWGQGITDTQYF.

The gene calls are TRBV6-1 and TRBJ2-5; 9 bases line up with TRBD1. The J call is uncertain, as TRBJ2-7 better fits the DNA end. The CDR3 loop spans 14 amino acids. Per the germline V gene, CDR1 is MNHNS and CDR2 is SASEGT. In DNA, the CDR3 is TGTGCCAGCAGTCCCCCGGGACAGGGCGGCGAGCAGTACTTC. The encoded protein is CASSPPGQGGEQYF.

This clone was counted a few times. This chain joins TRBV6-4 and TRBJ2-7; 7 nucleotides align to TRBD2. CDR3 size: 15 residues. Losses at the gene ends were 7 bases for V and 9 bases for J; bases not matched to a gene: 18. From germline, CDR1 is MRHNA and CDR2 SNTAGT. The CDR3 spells CASMRLGRLPGGQYF. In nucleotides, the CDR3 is TGTGCCAGCATGAGGCTCGGCAGGCTCCCGGGGGGGCAGTACTTC.

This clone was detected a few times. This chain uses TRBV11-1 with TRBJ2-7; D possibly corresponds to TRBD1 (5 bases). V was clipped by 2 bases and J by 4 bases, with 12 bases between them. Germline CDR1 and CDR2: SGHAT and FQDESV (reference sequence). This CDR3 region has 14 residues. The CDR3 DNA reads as TGTGCCAGCAGCTTACACCCCAGGGAATACGAGCAGTACTTC. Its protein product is CASSLHPREYEQYF.

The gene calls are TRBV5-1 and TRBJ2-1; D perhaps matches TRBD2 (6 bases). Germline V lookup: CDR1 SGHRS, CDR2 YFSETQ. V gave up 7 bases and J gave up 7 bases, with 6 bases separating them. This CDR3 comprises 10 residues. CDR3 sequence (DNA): TGCGCCAGCCGGGGGAATGAGCAGTTCTTC. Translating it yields CASRGNEQFF.